These 27 T cell receptor beta chains share one sample of origin, sequenced in a study of blood T cell repertoires in COVID-19 (dated by TCRdb to about 2020). Receptor amplification or capture employed the immunoSEQ multiplex PCR assay. This immuneACCESS table, as held by TCRdb, lists in-frame sequences with V and J called but not all clones. Of the missing ones, under half trace to an unresolved V gene in checked studies; the others have no known cause. The sample yields approximately 400,000 clones; approximately 90% were counted once. Of the sample, 1.2% is held by the ten largest clones. Sequencing input: PBMCs or T cells enriched from blood (not recorded which). Receptor source: a woman aged 18-30 years who had recovered from COVID-19.

The gene calls are TRBV7-2 and TRBJ1-6; D perhaps matches TRBD1 (5 bases). V was clipped by 5 bases and J by 1 base, with 9 bases between them. This CDR3 is built from 15 residues. Germline CDR1 and CDR2: SGHTA and FQGNSA. CDR3 loop: CASSSGGSYNSPLHF. As DNA, the CDR3 is TGTGCCAGCAGCAGTGGGGGGTCCTATAATTCACCCCTCCACTTT. Together with reference TRBV7-2 and TRBJ1-6, the CDR3 gives the full variable domain: GAGVSQSPSNKVTEKGKDVELRCDPISGHTALYWYRQSLGQGLEFLIYFQGNSAPDKSGLPSDRFSAERTGGSVSTLTIQRTQQEDSAVYLCASSSGGSYNSPLHFGNGTRLTVT.

The chain uses TRBV2 and TRBJ2-7, with 16 bases fitting TRBD2. Germline V gene data show CDR1 as SNHLY and CDR2 as FYNNEI. The ends lost 6 bases at V and 9 bases at J; junction bases unmatched: 11. The CDR3 is 16 residues long. CDR3 in DNA: TGTGCCAGCAGGGCTCCCGGGACTAGCGGGGGGGAGAGGCAGTACTTC. It translates to CASRAPGTSGGERQYF.

The V gene is TRBV4-3, the J gene TRBJ1-2, with a possible D match to TRBD1 (5 bases). From germline, CDR1 is LGHNA and CDR2 YSLEER. The CDR3 consists of 16 residues. V lost 4 bases to trimming and J lost 3 bases, with 18 bases between them. CDR3 DNA: TGCGCCAGCAGCCCTCGGGCAGGGCGGGATGACTATGGCTACACCTTC. Translation gives CASSPRAGRDDYGYTF.

The chain joins TRBV6-5 to TRBJ2-5; no reliable D call. CDR1 is MNHEY, CDR2 SVGAGI, per germline. CDR3 length: 15 amino acids. V lost 5 bases to trimming and J lost 4 bases, with 17 bases between them. The CDR3: CASSPLKLARETQYF. The CDR3 DNA is TGTGCCAGCAGTCCCCTGAAGCTCGCCCGAGAGACCCAGTACTTC.

This clone was seen just once. This rearrangement joins TRBV7-9 to TRBJ1-5; 7 bases match TRBD1. Per germline, CDR1 SEHNR and CDR2 FQNEAQ (reference sequence). V dropped 5 bases and J dropped 3; count of bases not matched to a gene: 10. The length of the CDR3 is 16 residues. CDR3 amino acids: CASSHILGTDNQPQHF. The CDR3 bases are TGTGCCAGCAGCCATATATTAGGGACAGACAATCAGCCCCAGCATTTT.

The J gene is TRBJ1-6, the V gene TRBV5-4; D is unresolved. CDR1 and CDR2 (germline): SGHNT, YYREEE (reference sequence). V was trimmed by 4 bases and J by 14 bases, leaving 10 bases between them. The CDR3 covers 11 residues. The CDR3 DNA reads TGTGCCAGCAGCCAAGACGGGGCCCTCCACTTT. Translation gives CASSQDGALHF.

The chain carries TRBV6-6 and TRBJ1-3; the match to TRBD1 covers 7 bases. Per the germline V gene, CDR1 is MNHNY and CDR2 is SVGAGI (reference sequence). Trimming cost V 5 bases and J 8 bases; bases outside gene matches: 6. The CDR3 covers 13 residues. The DNA for the CDR3 is TGTGCCAGCAGTCCGGACAGGCGGGACACCATATATTTT. Residues: CASSPDRRDTIYF.

The V gene is TRBV7-8, the J gene TRBJ1-6; D remains unclear. The V end was cut by 5 bases, the J end by 9 bases, with 11 bases between. The germline V gene encodes CDR1 SGHVS and CDR2 FQNEAQ. The CDR3 is made up of 13 amino acids. CDR3 residues: CASSRKAGSPLHF. CDR3 sequence (DNA): TGTGCCAGCAGCCGGAAAGCAGGTTCACCCCTCCACTTT.

This clone turned up a few times. The chain couples TRBV19 to TRBJ2-4; TRBD2 might be the D (5 bases). The CDR3 sequence is 18 residues long. V was cut by 7 bases and J by 0 bases, with 22 bases left in between. CDR1 is LNHDA and CDR2 is SQIVND in the germline V gene (reference sequence). The CDR3 loop is CASTPRQLVRLAKNIQYF. The CDR3 coding sequence is TGTGCCAGTACCCCCCGTCAACTAGTGAGGTTAGCCAAAAACATTCAGTACTTC. Full variable domain (remainder filled in from reference TRBV19 and TRBJ2-4): DGGITQSPKYLFRKEGQNVTLSCEQNLNHDAMYWYRQDPGQGLRLIYYSQIVNDFQKGDIAEGYSVSREKKESFPLTVTSAQKNPTAFYLCASTPRQLVRLAKNIQYFGAGTRLSVL.

The chain couples TRBV6-1 to TRBJ1-1, with TRBD1 identical over 7 bases. Germline trimming cut 2 bases from V and 3 bases from J; bases unmatched to any gene: 12. Germline CDR1 is MNHNS and CDR2 is SASEGT. The length of the CDR3 is 17 residues. CDR3 sequence reads: CASSESLRAGGDTEAFF. Written as DNA, the CDR3 is TGTGCCAGCAGTGAATCACTTAGGGCAGGGGGTGACACTGAAGCTTTCTTT.

The chain links TRBV6-1 to TRBJ1-1; 8 bases agree with TRBD1. Germline V lookup: CDR1 MNHNS, CDR2 SASEGT. The CDR3 sequence is 19 residues long. Trimming at V came to 1 base and at J to 0 bases, leaving 13 bases not matched to a gene. The CDR3, as DNA: TGTGCCAGCAGTGAAGTTCCAGGGGGCATCCCCCCTTTGAACACTGAAGCTTTCTTT. Its protein product is CASSEVPGGIPPLNTEAFF.

The V gene is TRBV19, the J gene TRBJ1-1; 8 bases are shared with TRBD1. CDR1 LNHDA and CDR2 SQIVND come from the germline V gene (reference sequence). This CDR3 is built from 14 residues. V trimming: 3 bases; J trimming: 0 bases; junction bases outside the gene matches: 0. CDR3: CASSMDRVNTEAFF. The CDR3 region has the DNA TGTGCCAGTAGTATGGACAGGGTGAACACTGAAGCTTTCTTT. Full variable domain (missing parts from reference TRBV19 and TRBJ1-1): DGGITQSPKYLFRKEGQNVTLSCEQNLNHDAMYWYRQDPGQGLRLIYYSQIVNDFQKGDIAEGYSVSREKKESFPLTVTSAQKNPTAFYLCASSMDRVNTEAFFGQGTRLTVV.

V is TRBV28 and J is TRBJ1-1; 10 nucleotides align to TRBD1. The V gene's germline CDR1 is MDHEN and CDR2 SYDVKM. With 7 bases clipped from V and 3 bases from J, the junction kept 8 bases outside the gene matches. The CDR3 extends over 15 amino acids. The DNA for the CDR3 is TGTGCCAGCAATACACGAGGACAGGGGGACACTGAAGCTTTCTTT. Its translation is CASNTRGQGDTEAFF.

The V call is TRBV9, the J call TRBJ1-2, with 8 bases that match TRBD1. In germline, CDR1 is SGDLS, CDR2 YYNGEE. The CDR3 extends over 18 amino acids. The V gene end was trimmed by 2 bases and the J gene end by 4 bases; junction bases not matched to a gene: 16. As DNA, the CDR3 is TGTGCCAGCAGCGTCGGGACAGGTGTCTACTCAACTGCCTATGGCTACACCTTC. It is translated as CASSVGTGVYSTAYGYTF. Full variable domain (remainder filled in from reference TRBV9 and TRBJ1-2): DSGVTQTPKHLITATGQRVTLRCSPRSGDLSVYWYQQSLDQGLQFLIQYYNGEERAKGNILERFSAQQFPDLHSELNLSSLELGDSALYFCASSVGTGVYSTAYGYTFGSGTRLTVV.

This clone was recorded only once. Other DNA variants within this sample encode the same CDR3. The J gene is TRBJ2-7, the V gene TRBV27, with 9 bases that match TRBD1. The CDR3 covers 13 residues. V dropped 6 bases and J dropped 3; count of bases not matched to a gene: 3. The germline V gene has CDR1 MNHEY and CDR2 SMNVEV (reference sequence). CDR3: CASRQGAFYEQYF. In DNA, the CDR3 is TGTGCCAGCAGACAGGGGGCTTTCTACGAGCAGTACTTC.

A note on this clone: At the DNA level, this CDR3 is encoded by other sequences in the same sample as well. The chain recombines TRBV5-5 with TRBJ2-1, with 8 bases fitting TRBD2. The trim removed 4 bases at V and 2 bases at J, leaving 5 bases unmatched. This CDR3 is built from 15 residues. Germline CDR1 and CDR2: SGHKS and YYEKEE (reference sequence). CDR3 DNA: TGTGCCAGCAGCCTGGGACTAGTACCCTACAATGAGCAGTTCTTC. As protein: CASSLGLVPYNEQFF.

This sequence joins TRBV2 and TRBJ2-4, with a possible D match to TRBD1 (6 bases). CDR1 and CDR2 from the germline V gene are SNHLY and FYNNEI. V was cut by 6 bases and J by 9 bases, with 12 bases left in between. The CDR3 runs to 12 residues. For the CDR3, the DNA is TGTGCCAGCAGCCCGGACAGAACCATTCAGTACTTC. This translates into CASSPDRTIQYF.

This sequence joins TRBV5-1 and TRBJ1-1; no firm D call. The germline CDR1 and CDR2 sequences are SGHRS and YFSETQ. V lost 2 bases, J lost 1 base, and 15 bases lay in between. This CDR3 has 16 residues. CDR3: CASSFGVVGGNTEAFF. The CDR3 nucleotides are TGCGCCAGCAGCTTCGGGGTCGTGGGCGGGAACACTGAAGCTTTCTTT.

The chain has TRBV9 and TRBJ2-7, with a possible D match to TRBD2 (5 bases). The CDR3 contains 13 residues. V was cut by 4 bases and J by 4 bases, with 12 bases left in between. From germline, CDR1 is SGDLS and CDR2 YYNGEE. The CDR3 nucleotides are TGTGCCAGCAGCCCAAACGGGGTGTACGAGCAGTACTTC. Translating it yields CASSPNGVYEQYF. The entire variable domain, with the rest obtained from reference TRBV9 and TRBJ2-7, is as follows: DSGVTQTPKHLITATGQRVTLRCSPRSGDLSVYWYQQSLDQGLQFLIQYYNGEERAKGNILERFSAQQFPDLHSELNLSSLELGDSALYFCASSPNGVYEQYFGPGTRLTVT.

This chain uses TRBV27 with TRBJ1-2; 10 nucleotides align to TRBD1. From germline, CDR1 is MNHEY and CDR2 SMNVEV (reference sequence). The ends lost 5 bases at V and 5 bases at J; junction bases unmatched: 8. The CDR3 has 15 residues. CDR3 DNA: TGTGCCAGCAGTAGAGGTACGGGACAGGGGTATGGCTACACCTTC. Amino acids: CASSRGTGQGYGYTF.

Worth noting for this clone: A read error may be the cause here, since a much bigger clone is one base away. V gene TRBV6-5 combines with J gene TRBJ2-5; 10 nucleotides align to TRBD1. After removal of 6 bases from V and 3 bases from J, the junction contained 1 base not matched to a gene. The CDR3 has 13 residues. CDR1 is MNHEY, CDR2 SVGAGI, per germline. The CDR3: CASSGTGEETQYF. The CDR3 coding sequence is TGTGCCAGCAGCGGGACAGGGGAAGAGACCCAGTACTTC.

CDR3 sequence reads: CASSLDPGIAQPQHF. Here the CDR3 DNA reads TGTGCCAGCAGCTTAGATCCGGGGATCGCTCAGCCCCAGCATTTT. The chain carries TRBV7-8 and TRBJ1-5; no clear D gene. Between the trimmed V and J ends, which lost 1 base and 6 bases, there was a span of 13 bases. Germline V CDR1 and CDR2: SGHVS, FQNEAQ. The CDR3 is made up of 15 amino acids.

This chain joins TRBV30 and TRBJ2-3; 8 bases are shared with TRBD1. Germline values: CDR1 GTSNPN, CDR2 SVGIG (reference sequence). After removal of 4 bases from V and 4 bases from J, the junction contained 13 bases not matched to a gene. The CDR3 covers 16 residues. The CDR3 region has the DNA TGTGCCTGGACCCGAACAAGGACAGGGTCGGCAGATACGCAGTATTTT. As protein: CAWTRTRTGSADTQYF. The complete variable domain, with remaining parts taken from reference TRBV30 and TRBJ2-3, reads SQTIHQWPATLVQPVGSPLSLECTVEGTSNPNLYWYRQAAGRGLQLLFYSVGIGQISSEVPQNLSASRPQDRQFILSSKKLLLSDSGFYLCAWTRTRTGSADTQYFGPGTRLTVL.

This rearrangement joins TRBV30 to TRBJ1-2; D is perhaps TRBD1 (6 bases). The germline CDR1 and CDR2 sequences are GTSNPN and SVGIG (reference sequence). Trimming stripped 1 base from V and 6 bases from J, with 18 bases between. The CDR3 covers 15 residues. CDR3 in amino acids: CAWSDPPGASNGYTF. CDR3 nucleotide sequence: TGTGCCTGGAGTGATCCTCCAGGGGCCTCCAATGGCTACACCTTC.

The chain recombines TRBV28 with TRBJ2-3; perhaps TRBD1 as D (5 bases). CDR3 size: 14 residues. V was trimmed by 3 bases and J by 5 bases, leaving 12 bases between them. Germline values: CDR1 MDHEN, CDR2 SYDVKM. The CDR3 bases are TGTGCCAGCAGTTTCCCCCAGGGTGAAGATACGCAGTATTTT. Amino acid sequence: CASSFPQGEDTQYF.

The chain combines TRBV6-5 with TRBJ1-1; TRBD1 matches at 8 bases. The CDR3 is made up of 14 amino acids. V trimming: 5 bases; J trimming: 3 bases; junction bases outside the gene matches: 5. In germline, CDR1 is MNHEY, CDR2 SVGAGI. CDR3 sequence reads: CASSPQGGHTEAFF. DNA of the CDR3: TGTGCCAGCAGTCCACAGGGGGGCCACACTGAAGCTTTCTTT.

This clone was counted between two and nine times. The gene calls are TRBV30 and TRBJ1-4; 9 bases fit TRBD1. CDR1 and CDR2 (germline): GTSNPN, SVGIG (reference sequence). With V trimmed by 2 bases and J by 4 bases, 2 bases remained unmatched. This CDR3 region has 14 residues. For the CDR3, the DNA is TGTGCCTGGAGTAAGGACAGGGGTAATGAAAAACTGTTTTTT. Its translation: CAWSKDRGNEKLFF. The full variable domain, rest sourced from reference TRBV30 and TRBJ1-4, is SQTIHQWPATLVQPVGSPLSLECTVEGTSNPNLYWYRQAAGRGLQLLFYSVGIGQISSEVPQNLSASRPQDRQFILSSKKLLLSDSGFYLCAWSKDRGNEKLFFGSGTQLSVL.